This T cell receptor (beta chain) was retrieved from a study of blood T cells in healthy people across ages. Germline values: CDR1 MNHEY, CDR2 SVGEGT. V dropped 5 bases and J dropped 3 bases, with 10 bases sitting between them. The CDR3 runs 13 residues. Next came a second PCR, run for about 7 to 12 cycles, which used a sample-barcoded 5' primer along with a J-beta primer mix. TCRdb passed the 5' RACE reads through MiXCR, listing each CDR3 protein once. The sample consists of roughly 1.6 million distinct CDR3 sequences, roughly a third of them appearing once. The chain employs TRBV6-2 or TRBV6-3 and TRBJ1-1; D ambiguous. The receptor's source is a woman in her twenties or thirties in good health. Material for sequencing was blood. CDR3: CASSSREYTEAFF. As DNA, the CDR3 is TGTGCCAGCAGTAGCCGGGAGTACACTGAAGCTTTCTTT.